This T cell receptor (beta chain) stems from a study of cytomegalovirus exposure and HLA in healthy donors. Germline V gives CDR1 SEHNR, CDR2 FQNEAQ (reference sequence). CDR3 length: 15 residues. The J segment lost 3 bases and the V segment lost 4 bases, leaving 6 bases of the junction unmatched. The PCR was carried out with 60 Vbeta primers and 13 Jbeta primers. Repertoires were generated with immunoSEQ multiplex PCR, while TCRdb's copy carries only in-frame clones and drops some. The data show some 150,000 clones, over 65% seen once. This clone was recorded once. Its antigen is not identified. Overall study results and limits: A later analysis linked a missense DCLRE1C variant to TCR beta V- and J-gene trimming.

The sequenced material came from PBMCs. This receptor was taken from a young man in good health and CMV-seropositive. This chain uses TRBV7-9 with TRBJ1-5; 7 nucleotides agree with TRBD1. The CDR3 DNA sequence: TGTGCCAGCAGCTCAGGGACAGCCGACAATCAGCCCCAGCATTTT. Translation: CASSSGTADNQPQHF. The full variable domain, in which reference TRBV7-9 and TRBJ1-5 provide the parts outside the CDR3, is DTGVSQNPRHKITKRGQNVTFRCDPISEHNRLYWYRQTLGQGPEFLTYFQNEAQLEKSRLLSDRFSAERPKGSFSTLEIQRTEQGDSAMYLCASSSGTADNQPQHFGDGTRLSIL.